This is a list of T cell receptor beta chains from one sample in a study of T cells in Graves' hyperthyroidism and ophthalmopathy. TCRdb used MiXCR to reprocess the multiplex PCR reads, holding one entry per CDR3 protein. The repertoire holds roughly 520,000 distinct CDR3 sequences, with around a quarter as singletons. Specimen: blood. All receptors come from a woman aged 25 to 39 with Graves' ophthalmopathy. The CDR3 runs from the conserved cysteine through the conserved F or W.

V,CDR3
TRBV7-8,CASSSSAGTGLYEQYF
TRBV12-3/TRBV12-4,CASSLTGGAGNTIYF
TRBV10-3,CAISEPTNTGELFF
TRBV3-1,CASSQDPGAWNTEAFF
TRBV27,CASSFTAGSEQYF
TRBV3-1,CASSAGYGNYNSPLHF
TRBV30,CAWSSGQGAGGTQPQHF
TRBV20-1,CSADTSGVSYEQYF
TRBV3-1,CASSWVRSGELFF
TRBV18,CASSPYGTVNYGYTF
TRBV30,CAWNQGGGAQTQYF
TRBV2,CASSRDAGGYEQYF
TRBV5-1,CASSLAGQKNYGYTF
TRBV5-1,CASRSSEHNYGYTF
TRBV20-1,CSARDWAEIHTF
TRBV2,CASGDKRETQYF
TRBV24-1,CATSAQRDTGELFF
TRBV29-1,CSVAVQGLYTEAFF
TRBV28,CASSLPPRAGLSSGANVLTF
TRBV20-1,CSGLTGSGQPQHF
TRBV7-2,CASSPGDLNIQYF
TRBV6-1,CASSPPDPHSGNTIYF
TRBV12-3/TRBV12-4,CASSPTGPGDYGYTF
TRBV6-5,CASSYSKSGIEQYF
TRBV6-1,CASKPNRGLSGELFF
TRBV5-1,CASSLLGGGNQPQHF
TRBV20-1,CSSTSGGAGTGELFF
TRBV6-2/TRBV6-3,CASSYRNHRGLASYEQYF
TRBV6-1,CASSEVRAGYSNQPQHF